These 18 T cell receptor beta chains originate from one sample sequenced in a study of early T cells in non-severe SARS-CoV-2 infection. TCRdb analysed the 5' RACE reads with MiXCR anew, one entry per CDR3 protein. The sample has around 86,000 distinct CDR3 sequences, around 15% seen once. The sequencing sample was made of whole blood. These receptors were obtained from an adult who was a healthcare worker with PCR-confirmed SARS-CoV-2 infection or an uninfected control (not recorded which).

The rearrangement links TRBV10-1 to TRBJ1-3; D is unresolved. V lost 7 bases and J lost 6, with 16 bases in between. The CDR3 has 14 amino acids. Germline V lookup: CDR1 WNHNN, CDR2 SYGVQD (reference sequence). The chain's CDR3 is CASTDRSLENTIYF. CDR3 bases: TGCGCCAGCACCGATCGTTCCTTGGAAAACACCATATATTTT.

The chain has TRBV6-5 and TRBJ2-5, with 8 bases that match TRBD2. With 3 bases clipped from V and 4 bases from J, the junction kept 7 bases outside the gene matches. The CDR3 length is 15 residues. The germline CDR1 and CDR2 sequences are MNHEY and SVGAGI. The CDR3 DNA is TGTGCCAGCAGTTATGGCGGGGGGTTTAGAGAGACCCAGTACTTC. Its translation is CASSYGGGFRETQYF.

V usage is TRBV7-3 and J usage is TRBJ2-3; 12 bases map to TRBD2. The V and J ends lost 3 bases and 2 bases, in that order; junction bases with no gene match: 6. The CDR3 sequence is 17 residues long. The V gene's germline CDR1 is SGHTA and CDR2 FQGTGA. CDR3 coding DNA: TGTGCCAGCAGCTTGGGACTAGCGGGTGTATCCACAGATACGCAGTATTTT. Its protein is CASSLGLAGVSTDTQYF.

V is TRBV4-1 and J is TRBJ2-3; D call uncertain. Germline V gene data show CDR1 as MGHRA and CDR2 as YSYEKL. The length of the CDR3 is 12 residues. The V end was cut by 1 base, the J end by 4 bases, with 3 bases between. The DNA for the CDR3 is TGCGCCAGCAGCCAAGTCGCAGATACGCAGTATTTT. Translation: CASSQVADTQYF.

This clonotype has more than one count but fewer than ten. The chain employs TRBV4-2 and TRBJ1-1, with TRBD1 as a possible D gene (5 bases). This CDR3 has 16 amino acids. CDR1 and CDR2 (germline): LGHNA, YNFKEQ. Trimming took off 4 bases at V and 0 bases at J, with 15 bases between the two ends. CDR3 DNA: TGTGCCAGCAGCCCTGACAGAGGTCGTCTGAACACTGAAGCTTTCTTT. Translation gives CASSPDRGRLNTEAFF.

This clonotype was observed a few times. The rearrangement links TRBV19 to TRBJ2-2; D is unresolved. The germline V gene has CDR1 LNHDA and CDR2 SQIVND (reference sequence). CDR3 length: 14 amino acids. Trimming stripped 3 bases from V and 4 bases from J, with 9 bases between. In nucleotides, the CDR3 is TGTGCCAGTAGTATTCTGGGGTCCACCGGGGAGCTGTTTTTT. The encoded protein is CASSILGSTGELFF.

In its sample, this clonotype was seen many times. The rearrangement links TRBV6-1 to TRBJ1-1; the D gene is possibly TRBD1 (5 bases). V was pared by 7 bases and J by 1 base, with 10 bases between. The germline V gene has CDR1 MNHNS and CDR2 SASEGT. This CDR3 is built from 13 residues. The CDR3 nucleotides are TGTGCCAGCACCTTTGACAGGAACACTGAAGCTTTCTTT. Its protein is CASTFDRNTEAFF.

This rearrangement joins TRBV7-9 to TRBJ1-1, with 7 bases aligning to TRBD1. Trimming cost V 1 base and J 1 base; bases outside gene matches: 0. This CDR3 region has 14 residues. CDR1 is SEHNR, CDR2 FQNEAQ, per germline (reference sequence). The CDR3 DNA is TGTGCCAGCAGCTTAGGGGACAGGAACACTGAAGCTTTCTTT. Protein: CASSLGDRNTEAFF.

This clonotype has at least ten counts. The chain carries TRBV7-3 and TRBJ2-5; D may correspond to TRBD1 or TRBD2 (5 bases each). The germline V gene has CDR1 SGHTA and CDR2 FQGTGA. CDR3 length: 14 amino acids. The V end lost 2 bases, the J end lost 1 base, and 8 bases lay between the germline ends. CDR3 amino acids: CASSLSGGQETQYF. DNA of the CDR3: TGTGCCAGCAGCTTATCTGGGGGCCAAGAGACCCAGTACTTC. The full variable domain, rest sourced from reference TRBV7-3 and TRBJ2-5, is GAGVSQTPSNKVTEKGKYVELRCDPISGHTALYWYRQSLGQGPEFLIYFQGTGAADDSGLPNDRFFAVRPEGSVSTLKIQRTERGDSAVYLCASSLSGGQETQYFGPGTRLLVL.

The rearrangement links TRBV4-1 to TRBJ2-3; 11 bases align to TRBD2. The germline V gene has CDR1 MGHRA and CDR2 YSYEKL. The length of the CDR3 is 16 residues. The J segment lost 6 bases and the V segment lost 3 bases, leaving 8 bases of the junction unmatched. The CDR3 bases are TGCGCCAGCAGCCATGTTAGCGGGGGGGCCTCTGATACGCAGTATTTT. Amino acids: CASSHVSGGASDTQYF.

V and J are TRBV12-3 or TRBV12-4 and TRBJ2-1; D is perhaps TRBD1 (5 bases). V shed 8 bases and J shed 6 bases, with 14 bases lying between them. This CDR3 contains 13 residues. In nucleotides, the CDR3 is TGTGCCAGCCTCTTAATTGGGGCCAATGAGCAGTTCTTC. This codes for CASLLIGANEQFF.

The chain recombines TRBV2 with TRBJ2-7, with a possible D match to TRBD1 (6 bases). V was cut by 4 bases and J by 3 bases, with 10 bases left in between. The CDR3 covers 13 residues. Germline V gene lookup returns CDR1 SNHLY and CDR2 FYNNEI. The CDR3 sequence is CASSGTEIYEQYV. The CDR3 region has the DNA TGTGCCAGCAGTGGGACAGAAATCTACGAGCAGTACGTC.

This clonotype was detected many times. In nucleotides, the CDR3 is TGTGCCAGCAGTGATGGTGGCCTTTCTAACTATGGCTACACCTTC. Protein sequence: CASSDGGLSNYGYTF. This chain uses TRBV2 with TRBJ1-2; D gene uncertain. V was pared by 3 bases and J by 0 bases, with 11 bases between. Germline lookup yields CDR1 SNHLY and CDR2 FYNNEI. The CDR3 loop spans 15 amino acids. Using reference TRBV2 and TRBJ1-2 for the parts outside the CDR3, the full variable domain is EPEVTQTPSHQVTQMGQEVILRCVPISNHLYFYWYRQILGQKVEFLVSFYNNEISEKSEIFDDQFSVERPDGSNFTLKIRSTKLEDSAMYFCASSDGGLSNYGYTFGSGTRLTVV.

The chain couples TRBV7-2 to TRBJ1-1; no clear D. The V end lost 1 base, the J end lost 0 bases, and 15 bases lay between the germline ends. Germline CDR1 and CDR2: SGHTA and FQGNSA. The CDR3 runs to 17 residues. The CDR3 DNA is TGTGCCAGCAGCTTAGTCTCCCAGCGAGGGTTGAACACTGAAGCTTTCTTT. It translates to CASSLVSQRGLNTEAFF.

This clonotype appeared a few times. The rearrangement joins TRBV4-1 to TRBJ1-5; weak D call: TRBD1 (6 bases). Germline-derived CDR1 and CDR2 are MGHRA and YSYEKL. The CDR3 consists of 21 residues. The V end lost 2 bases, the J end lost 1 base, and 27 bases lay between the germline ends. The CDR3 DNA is TGCGCCAGCAGCCAATCAGGGTCCACAGGGTTGTCAAGTAAAAGCAATCAGCCCCAGCATTTT. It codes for CASSQSGSTGLSSKSNQPQHF.

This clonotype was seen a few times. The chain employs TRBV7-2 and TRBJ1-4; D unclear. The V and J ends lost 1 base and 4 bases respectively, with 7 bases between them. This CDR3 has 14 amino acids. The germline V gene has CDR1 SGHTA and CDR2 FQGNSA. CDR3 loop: CASSLVGLNEKLFF. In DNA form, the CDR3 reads TGTGCCAGCAGCTTAGTAGGGCTTAATGAAAAACTGTTTTTT. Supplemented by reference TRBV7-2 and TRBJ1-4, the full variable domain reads GAGVSQSPSNKVTEKGKDVELRCDPISGHTALYWYRQSLGQGLEFLIYFQGNSAPDKSGLPSDRFSAERTGGSVSTLTIQRTQQEDSAVYLCASSLVGLNEKLFFGSGTQLSVL.

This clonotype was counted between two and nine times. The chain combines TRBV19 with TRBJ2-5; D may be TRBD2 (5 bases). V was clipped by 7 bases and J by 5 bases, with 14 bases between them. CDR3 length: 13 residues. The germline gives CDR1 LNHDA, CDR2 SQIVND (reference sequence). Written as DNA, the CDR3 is TGTGCCAGTAATCGGGGTCTAGGGGAGACCCAGTACTTC. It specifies CASNRGLGETQYF.

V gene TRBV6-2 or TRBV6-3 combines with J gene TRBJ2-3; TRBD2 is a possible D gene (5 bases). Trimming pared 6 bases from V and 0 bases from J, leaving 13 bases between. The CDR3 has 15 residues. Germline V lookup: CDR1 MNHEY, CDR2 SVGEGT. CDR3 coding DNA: TGTGCCAGCAGCCCGGGAAGAGGGAGCACAGATACGCAGTATTTT. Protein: CASSPGRGSTDTQYF.